The clone carrying this T cell receptor (beta chain) was detected ten times or more. Its target is unknown. Germline CDR1 reads DFQATT; CDR2 reads SNEGSKA (reference sequence). There are 13 residues in the CDR3. The V and J ends lost 3 bases and 1 base respectively, with 9 bases between them. The sample comes from a study of metastatic and nonmetastatic thyroid tumors. Study summary: From malignant and benign thyroid patients, repertoires in blood and in tumor or nodule tissue were compared.

Every patient was untreated before thyroid surgery. Overall study findings and caveats: Significantly greater TCR beta diversity was reportedly found in malignant thyroid tumors than in benign nodules (in blood and tumor).

In the original processing: Clinicopathological groups differed in CDR3, with these differences serving to build a distant-metastasis classifier for papillary thyroid cancer. TCRdb re-analyzed the PCR reads using MiXCR. TCRdb, rather than the study authors, made the V and J calls. The table lists 21,000 or so clones, 15% to 17% of them singletons, with about 38% in the top ten. The source material was blood. The chain carries TRBV20-1 and TRBJ1-2; D is unclear. This TCR derives from a female donor with papillary thyroid cancer or a benign thyroid nodule (not recorded which). Some clones in this sample may be carry-over from other donors' samples. In DNA, the CDR3 is TGCAGTGCTAGGCCAGACCTTAACTATGGCTACACCTTC. Translated: CSARPDLNYGYTF.